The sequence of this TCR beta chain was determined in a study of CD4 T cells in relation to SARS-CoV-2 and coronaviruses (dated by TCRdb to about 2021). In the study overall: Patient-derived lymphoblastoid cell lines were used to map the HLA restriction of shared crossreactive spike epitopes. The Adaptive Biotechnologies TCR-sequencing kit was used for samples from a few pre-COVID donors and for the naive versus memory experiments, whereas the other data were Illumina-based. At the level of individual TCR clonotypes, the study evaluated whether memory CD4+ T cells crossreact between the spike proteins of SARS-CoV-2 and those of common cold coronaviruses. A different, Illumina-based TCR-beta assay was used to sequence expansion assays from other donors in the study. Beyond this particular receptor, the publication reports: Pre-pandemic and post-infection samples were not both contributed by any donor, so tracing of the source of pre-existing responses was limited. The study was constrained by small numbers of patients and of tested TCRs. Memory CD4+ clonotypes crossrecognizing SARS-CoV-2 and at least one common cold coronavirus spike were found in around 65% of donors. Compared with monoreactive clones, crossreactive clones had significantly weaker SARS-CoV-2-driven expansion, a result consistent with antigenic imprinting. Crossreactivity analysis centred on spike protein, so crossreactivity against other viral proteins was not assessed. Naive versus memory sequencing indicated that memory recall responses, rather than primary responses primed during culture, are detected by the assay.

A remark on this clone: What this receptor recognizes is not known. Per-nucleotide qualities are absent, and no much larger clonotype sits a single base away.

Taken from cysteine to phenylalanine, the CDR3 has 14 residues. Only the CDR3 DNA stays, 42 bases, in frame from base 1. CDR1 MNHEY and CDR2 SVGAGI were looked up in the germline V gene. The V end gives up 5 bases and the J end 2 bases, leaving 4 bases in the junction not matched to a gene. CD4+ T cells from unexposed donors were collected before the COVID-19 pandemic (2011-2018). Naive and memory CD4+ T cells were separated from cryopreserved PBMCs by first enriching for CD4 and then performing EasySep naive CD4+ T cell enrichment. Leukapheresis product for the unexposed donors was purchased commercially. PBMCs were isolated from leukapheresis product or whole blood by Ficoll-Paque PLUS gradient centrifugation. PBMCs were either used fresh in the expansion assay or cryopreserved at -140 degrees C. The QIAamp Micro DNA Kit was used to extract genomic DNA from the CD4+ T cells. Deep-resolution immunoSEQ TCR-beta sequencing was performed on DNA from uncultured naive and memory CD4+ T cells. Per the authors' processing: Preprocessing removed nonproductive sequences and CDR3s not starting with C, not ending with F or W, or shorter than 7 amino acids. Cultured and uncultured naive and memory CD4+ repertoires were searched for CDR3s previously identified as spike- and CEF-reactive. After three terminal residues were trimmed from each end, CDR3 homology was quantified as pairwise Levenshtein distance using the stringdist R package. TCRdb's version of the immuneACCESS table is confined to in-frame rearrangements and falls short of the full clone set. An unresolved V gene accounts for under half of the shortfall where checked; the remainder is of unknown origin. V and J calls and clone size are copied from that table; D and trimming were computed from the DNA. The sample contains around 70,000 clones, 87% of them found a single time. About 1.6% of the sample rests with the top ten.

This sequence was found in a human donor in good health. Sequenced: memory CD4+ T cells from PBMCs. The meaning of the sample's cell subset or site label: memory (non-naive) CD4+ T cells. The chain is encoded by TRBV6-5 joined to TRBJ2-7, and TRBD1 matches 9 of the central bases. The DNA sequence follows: TGTGCCAGCAGTCGACGACAGGGGGCCTACGAGCAGTACTTC. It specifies CASSRRQGAYEQYF.